A single T cell receptor (beta chain) is shown here with its context. Its specificity is unknown. This entry belongs to a study of shared clonotypes between healthy human individuals. In the study overall: Per donor, three plates held CD4 naive cells, three held CD4 memory, two held CD8 naive and one held CD8 memory. The study, taken as a whole, reports: The study's rarefaction showed incomplete sorted-subset sequencing despite large depth.

The V segment lost 0 bases and the J segment 2 bases; nucleotides outside the gene matches: 7. In germline, CDR1 is MNHNY, CDR2 SVGAGI (reference sequence). The CDR3 runs 16 residues. Naive CD8 isolation took CD45RO-negative cells positively selected for CCR7 and excluded terminally differentiated effector memory CD45RA+ cells. It was about 210 ng DNA, about 30,000 T cell genomes, that sorted-subset replicate PCRs used. The protocol was immunoSEQ multiplex PCR, while the TCRdb copy is restricted to in-frame clones and leaves out a portion. The profile shows roughly 1,800,000 clones, approximately 94% of them singletons.

The gene calls are TRBV6-6 and TRBJ2-7; 7 positions agree with TRBD1. The clonotype comes from a man between 18 and 29 years old in good health. Source material: naive CD8+ T cells sorted from blood. The CDR3, as DNA: TGTGCCAGCAGTTACTCAGGGGACAGACCTACCTACGAGCAGTACTTC. It is translated as CASSYSGDRPTYEQYF.